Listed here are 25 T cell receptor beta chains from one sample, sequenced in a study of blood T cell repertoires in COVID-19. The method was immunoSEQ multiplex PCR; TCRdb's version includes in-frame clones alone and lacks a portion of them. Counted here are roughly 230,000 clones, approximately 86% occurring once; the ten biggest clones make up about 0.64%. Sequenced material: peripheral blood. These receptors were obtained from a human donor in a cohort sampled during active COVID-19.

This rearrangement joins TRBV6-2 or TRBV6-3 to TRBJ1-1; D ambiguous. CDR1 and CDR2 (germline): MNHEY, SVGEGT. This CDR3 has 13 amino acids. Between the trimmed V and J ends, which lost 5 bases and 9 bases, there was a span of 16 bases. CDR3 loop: CASSIPTGSKAFF. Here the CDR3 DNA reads TGTGCCAGCAGTATCCCGACGGGATCTAAAGCTTTCTTT.

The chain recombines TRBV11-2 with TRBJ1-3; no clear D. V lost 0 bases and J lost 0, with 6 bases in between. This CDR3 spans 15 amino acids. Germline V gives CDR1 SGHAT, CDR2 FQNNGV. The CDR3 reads CASSLDSVSGNTIYF. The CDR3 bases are TGTGCCAGCAGCTTAGACTCGGTCTCTGGAAACACCATATATTTT.

CDR3 sequence reads: CAWSRPGAPTNEKLFF. CDR3 DNA sequence: TGTGCCTGGAGTCGGCCAGGGGCCCCAACTAATGAAAAACTGTTTTTT. The chain recombines TRBV30 with TRBJ1-4; perhaps TRBD1 as D (6 bases). V lost 2 bases, J lost 0 bases, and 13 bases lay in between. Germline CDR1 is GTSNPN and CDR2 is SVGIG (reference sequence). This CDR3 comprises 16 residues. Supplemented by reference TRBV30 and TRBJ1-4, the full variable domain reads SQTIHQWPATLVQPVGSPLSLECTVEGTSNPNLYWYRQAAGRGLQLLFYSVGIGQISSEVPQNLSASRPQDRQFILSSKKLLLSDSGFYLCAWSRPGAPTNEKLFFGSGTQLSVL.

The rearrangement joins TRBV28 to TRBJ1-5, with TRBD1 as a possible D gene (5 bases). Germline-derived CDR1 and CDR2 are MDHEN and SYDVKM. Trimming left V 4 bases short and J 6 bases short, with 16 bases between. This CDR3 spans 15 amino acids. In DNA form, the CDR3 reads TGTGCCAGCAGTTATTGGGGGAGGGAGGGTCAGCCCCAGCATTTT. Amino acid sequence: CASSYWGREGQPQHF.

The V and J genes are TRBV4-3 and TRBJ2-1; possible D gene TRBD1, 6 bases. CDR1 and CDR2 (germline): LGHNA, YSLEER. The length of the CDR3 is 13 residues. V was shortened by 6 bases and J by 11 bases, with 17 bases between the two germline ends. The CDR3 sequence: CASSGITTGQQFF. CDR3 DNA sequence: TGCGCCAGCAGTGGTATTACGACAGGTCAGCAGTTCTTC.

CDR3 coding DNA: TGTGCCAGCTCACCGCTTGGGACTAGCGGGAGGGAGACCCAGTACTTC. Amino acid sequence: CASSPLGTSGRETQYF. The V and J genes are TRBV18 and TRBJ2-5, with 15 bases matching TRBD2. V lost 3 bases, J lost 5 bases, and 4 bases stayed unmatched. The CDR3 has 16 residues. Germline V CDR1 and CDR2: KGHSH, LQKENI.

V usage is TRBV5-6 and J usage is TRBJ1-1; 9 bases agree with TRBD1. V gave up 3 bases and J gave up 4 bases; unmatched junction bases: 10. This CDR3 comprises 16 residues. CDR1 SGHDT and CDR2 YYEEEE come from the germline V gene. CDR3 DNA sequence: TGTGCCAGCAGCTCCGGGACAGGGAGAGTGGGCACTGAAGCTTTCTTT. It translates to CASSSGTGRVGTEAFF.

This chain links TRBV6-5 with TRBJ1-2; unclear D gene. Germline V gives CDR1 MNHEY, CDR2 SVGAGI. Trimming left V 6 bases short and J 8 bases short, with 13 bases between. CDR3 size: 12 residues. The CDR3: CASSAFREGYTF. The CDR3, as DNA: TGTGCCAGCAGCGCCTTTAGGGAGGGCTACACCTTC.

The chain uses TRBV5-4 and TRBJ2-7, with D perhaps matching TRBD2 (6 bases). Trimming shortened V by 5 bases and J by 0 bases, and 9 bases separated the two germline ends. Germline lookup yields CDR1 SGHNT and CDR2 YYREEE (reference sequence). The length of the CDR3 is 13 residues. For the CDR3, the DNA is TGTGCCAGCAGTTGGGACTTCTCCTACGAGCAGTACTTC. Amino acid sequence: CASSWDFSYEQYF.

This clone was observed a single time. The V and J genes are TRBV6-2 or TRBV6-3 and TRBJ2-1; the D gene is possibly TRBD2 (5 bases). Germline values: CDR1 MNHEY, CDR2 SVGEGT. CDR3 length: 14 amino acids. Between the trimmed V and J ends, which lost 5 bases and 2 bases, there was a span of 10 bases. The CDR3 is CASSPYGAYNEQFF. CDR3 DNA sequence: TGTGCCAGCAGTCCCTACGGGGCCTACAATGAGCAGTTCTTC.

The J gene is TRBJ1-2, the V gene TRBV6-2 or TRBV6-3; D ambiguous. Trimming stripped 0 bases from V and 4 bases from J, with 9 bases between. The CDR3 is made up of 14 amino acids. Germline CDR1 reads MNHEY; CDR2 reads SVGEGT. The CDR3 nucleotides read TGTGCCAGCAGTTACTCGGCAGATCCCTATGGCTACACCTTC. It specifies CASSYSADPYGYTF.

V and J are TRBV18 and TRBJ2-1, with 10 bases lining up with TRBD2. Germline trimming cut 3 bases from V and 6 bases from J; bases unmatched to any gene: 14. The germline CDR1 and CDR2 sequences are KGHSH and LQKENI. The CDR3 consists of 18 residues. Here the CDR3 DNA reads TGTGCCAGCTCACCGGGACTAGCGAGACCATTGACCGCCAATGAGCAGTTCTTC. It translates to CASSPGLARPLTANEQFF.

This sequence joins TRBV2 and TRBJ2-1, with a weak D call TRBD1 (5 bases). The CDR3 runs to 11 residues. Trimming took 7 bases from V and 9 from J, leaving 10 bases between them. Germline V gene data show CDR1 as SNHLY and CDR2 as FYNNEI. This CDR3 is CASTKGIEQFF. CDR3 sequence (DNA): TGTGCCAGCACGAAGGGGATTGAGCAGTTCTTC.

The CDR3 DNA is TGTGCCAGCAGCCCGGGACTAGCGGGAATTTCCTACGAGCAGTACTTC. Its protein product is CASSPGLAGISYEQYF. The chain couples TRBV7-8 to TRBJ2-7, with 13 bases that match TRBD2. The CDR3 has 16 residues. From germline, CDR1 is SGHVS and CDR2 FQNEAQ. V gave up 5 bases and J gave up 1 base; unmatched junction bases: 5.

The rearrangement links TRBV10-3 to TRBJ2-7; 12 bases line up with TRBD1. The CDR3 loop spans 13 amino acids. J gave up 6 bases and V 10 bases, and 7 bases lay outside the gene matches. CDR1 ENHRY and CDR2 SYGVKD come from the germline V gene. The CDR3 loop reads CASTGQGAGEQYF. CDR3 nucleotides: TGTGCCAGTACGGGACAGGGGGCCGGCGAGCAGTACTTC.

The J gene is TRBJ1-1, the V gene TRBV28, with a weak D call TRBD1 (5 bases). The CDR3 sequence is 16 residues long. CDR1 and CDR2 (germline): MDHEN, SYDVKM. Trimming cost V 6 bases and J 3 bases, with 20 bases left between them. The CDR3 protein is CASSPRGWGRDTEAFF. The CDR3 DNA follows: TGTGCCAGCAGCCCAAGAGGGTGGGGGAGGGACACTGAAGCTTTCTTT. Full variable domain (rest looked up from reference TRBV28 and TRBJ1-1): DVKVTQSSRYLVKRTGEKVFLECVQDMDHENMFWYRQDPGLGLRLIYFSYDVKMKEKGDIPEGYSVSREKKERFSLILESASTNQTSMYLCASSPRGWGRDTEAFFGQGTRLTVV.

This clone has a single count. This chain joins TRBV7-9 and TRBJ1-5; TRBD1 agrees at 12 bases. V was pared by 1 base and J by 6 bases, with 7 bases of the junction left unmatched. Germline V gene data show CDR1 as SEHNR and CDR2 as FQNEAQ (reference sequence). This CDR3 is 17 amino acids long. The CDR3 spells CASSLGTGTGGIQPQHF. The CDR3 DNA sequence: TGTGCCAGCAGCTTAGGCACGGGGACAGGGGGCATTCAGCCCCAGCATTTT.

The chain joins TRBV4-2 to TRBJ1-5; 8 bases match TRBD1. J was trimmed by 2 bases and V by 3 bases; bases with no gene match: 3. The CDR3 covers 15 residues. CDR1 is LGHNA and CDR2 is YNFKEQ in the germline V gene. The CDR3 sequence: CASSQDRARNQPQHF. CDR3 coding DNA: TGTGCCAGCAGCCAGGACAGGGCCCGCAATCAGCCCCAGCATTTT.

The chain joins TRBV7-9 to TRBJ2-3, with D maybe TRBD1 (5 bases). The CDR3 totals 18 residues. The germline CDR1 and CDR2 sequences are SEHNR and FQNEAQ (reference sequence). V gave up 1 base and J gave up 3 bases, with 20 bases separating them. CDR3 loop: CASSLEGGRVKRTDTQYF. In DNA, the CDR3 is TGTGCCAGCAGCTTAGAGGGCGGCAGGGTAAAGAGGACAGATACGCAGTATTTT. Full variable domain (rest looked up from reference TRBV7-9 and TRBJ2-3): DTGVSQNPRHKITKRGQNVTFRCDPISEHNRLYWYRQTLGQGPEFLTYFQNEAQLEKSRLLSDRFSAERPKGSFSTLEIQRTEQGDSAMYLCASSLEGGRVKRTDTQYFGPGTRLTVL.

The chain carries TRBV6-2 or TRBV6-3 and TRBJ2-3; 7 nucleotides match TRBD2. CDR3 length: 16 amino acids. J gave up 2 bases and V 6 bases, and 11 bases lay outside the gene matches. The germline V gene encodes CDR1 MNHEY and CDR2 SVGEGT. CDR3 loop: CASSLGLGLLTDTQYF. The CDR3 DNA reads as TGTGCCAGCAGCCTAGGACTAGGGCTCCTCACAGATACGCAGTATTTT.

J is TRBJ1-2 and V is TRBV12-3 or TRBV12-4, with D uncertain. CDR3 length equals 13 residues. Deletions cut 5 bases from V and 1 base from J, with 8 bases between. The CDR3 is CASSDGSNYGYTF. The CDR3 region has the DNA TGTGCCAGCAGTGACGGGAGTAACTATGGCTACACCTTC.

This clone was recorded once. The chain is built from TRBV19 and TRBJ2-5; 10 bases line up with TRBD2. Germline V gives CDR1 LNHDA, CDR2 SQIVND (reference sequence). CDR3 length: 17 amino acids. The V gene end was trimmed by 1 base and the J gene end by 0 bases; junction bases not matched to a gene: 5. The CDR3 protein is CASSIGGSGRYQETQYF. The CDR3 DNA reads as TGTGCCAGTAGTATAGGGGGTAGCGGGAGGTACCAAGAGACCCAGTACTTC.

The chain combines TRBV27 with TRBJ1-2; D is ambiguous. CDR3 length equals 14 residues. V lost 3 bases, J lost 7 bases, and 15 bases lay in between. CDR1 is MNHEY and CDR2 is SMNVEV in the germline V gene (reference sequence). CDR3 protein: CASSFVGRAGGYTF. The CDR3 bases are TGTGCCAGCAGTTTTGTAGGTCGAGCGGGTGGCTACACCTTC.

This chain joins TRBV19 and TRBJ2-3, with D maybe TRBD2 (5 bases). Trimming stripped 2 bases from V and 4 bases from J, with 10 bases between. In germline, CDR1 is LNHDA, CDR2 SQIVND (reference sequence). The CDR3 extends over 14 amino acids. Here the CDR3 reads CASSIMGVSDTQYF. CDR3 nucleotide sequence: TGTGCCAGTAGTATAATGGGAGTTTCAGATACGCAGTATTTT.

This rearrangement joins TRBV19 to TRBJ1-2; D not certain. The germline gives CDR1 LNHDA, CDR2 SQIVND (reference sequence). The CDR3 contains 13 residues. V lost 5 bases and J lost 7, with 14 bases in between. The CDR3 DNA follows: TGTGCCAGTAGTCTGAGGGCAGTGAGTGGCTACACCTTC. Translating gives CASSLRAVSGYTF.